These 31 T cell receptor beta chains share one sample of origin, sequenced in a study of early T cells in non-severe SARS-CoV-2 infection. Via MiXCR, TCRdb re-called the 5' RACE reads, giving one row per CDR3 protein. The sample shows just over 95,000 distinct CDR3 sequences, approximately 9.9% of them seen only once. What was sequenced was whole blood. These receptors all stem from an adult who was a healthcare worker with PCR-confirmed SARS-CoV-2 infection or an uninfected control (not recorded which).

This clonotype was picked up many times. This sequence joins TRBV9 and TRBJ2-3; TRBD2 agrees at 8 bases. With 3 bases clipped from V and 0 bases from J, the junction kept 6 bases outside the gene matches. Germline V lookup: CDR1 SGDLS, CDR2 YYNGEE. CDR3 length: 16 residues. The CDR3 DNA follows: TGTGCCAGCAGCGCCCAGCGGGGGATCAGCACAGATACGCAGTATTTT. It specifies CASSAQRGISTDTQYF.

This clonotype was detected many times. The rearrangement links TRBV5-1 to TRBJ1-4; D unclear. This CDR3 comprises 17 residues. The V gene lost 1 base and the J gene lost 2 bases, with 15 bases spanning the gap. CDR1 is SGHRS, CDR2 YFSETQ, per germline. This chain's CDR3 is CASSLSAGGMTNEKLFF. CDR3 bases: TGCGCCAGCAGCTTGTCGGCCGGTGGGATGACTAATGAAAAACTGTTTTTT.

The rearrangement uses TRBV21-1 and TRBJ1-5; the D segment call TRBD1 is taken from the table without a DNA check. TRBV21-1 is reported as a pseudogene. The CDR3 runs to 14 residues. The CDR3 region is CASSDRSGNQPQHF. The CDR3 region has the DNA TGTGCCAGCAGCGACAGATCCGGCAATCAGCCCCAGCATTTT.

In its sample, this clonotype was seen many times. The chain combines TRBV9 with TRBJ2-3, with D perhaps matching TRBD1 (7 bases). Germline CDR1 is SGDLS and CDR2 is YYNGEE. The germline V and J ends were trimmed by 2 bases and 1 base, with 14 bases remaining between them. The CDR3 contains 16 residues. The CDR3 nucleotides read TGTGCCAGCAGCGTGCCCCAGGGGGAGGGCACAGATACGCAGTATTTT. Translating it yields CASSVPQGEGTDTQYF.

This clonotype was counted between two and nine times. This chain joins TRBV10-3 and TRBJ1-2; TRBD1 aligns across 7 bases. Germline V gene lookup returns CDR1 ENHRY and CDR2 SYGVKD. The CDR3 loop spans 13 amino acids. The V gene end was trimmed by 1 base and the J gene end by 8 bases; junction bases not matched to a gene: 4. The CDR3 DNA follows: TGTGCCATCAGTGAGTTGGGACAGCAGGGCTACACCTTC. Translated: CAISELGQQGYTF.

CDR3 in amino acids: CATSDSGEQYF. In DNA form, the CDR3 reads TGTGCCACCAGTGATTCTGGGGAGCAGTACTTC. V usage is TRBV24-1 and J usage is TRBJ2-7, with D unclear. The germline CDR1 and CDR2 sequences are KGHDR and SFDVKD. This CDR3 has 11 amino acids. The ends were cut back, 2 bases at V and 7 bases at J, with 5 bases in the middle.

In this sample, this clonotype turned up a few times. The rearrangement joins TRBV24-1 to TRBJ2-5; TRBD2 aligns across 12 bases. Germline values: CDR1 KGHDR, CDR2 SFDVKD. There are 16 residues in the CDR3. V shed 3 bases and J 4 bases; nucleotides not matched to a gene: 5. For the CDR3, the DNA is TGTGCCACCAGTGATCCACTAGCGGGAGGAGGAGAGACCCAGTACTTC. Protein: CATSDPLAGGGETQYF.

The rearrangement uses TRBV5-5 and TRBJ2-7; 7 bases map to TRBD1. This CDR3 has 14 amino acids. Trimming removed 5 bases from V and 0 bases from J; junction bases left unmatched: 5. Germline CDR1 SGHKS, CDR2 YYEKEE (reference sequence). The CDR3 loop is CASRGTVSSYEQYF. In DNA form, the CDR3 reads TGTGCCAGCAGGGGGACAGTCAGCTCCTACGAGCAGTACTTC.

The sample holds many counts of this clonotype. V and J are TRBV2 and TRBJ1-2, with D possibly TRBD1 on 6 matching bases. Germline CDR1 reads SNHLY; CDR2 reads FYNNEI. V was shortened by 8 bases and J by 0 bases, with 16 bases between the two germline ends. The CDR3 extends over 15 amino acids. In DNA form, the CDR3 reads TGTGCCAGCCGAGAGGTACGGGGGCCTAACTATGGCTACACCTTC. Protein product: CASREVRGPNYGYTF.

At least ten counts were recorded for this clonotype. The V call is TRBV28, the J call TRBJ1-1; D call uncertain. In germline, CDR1 is MDHEN, CDR2 SYDVKM. With 7 bases removed from V and 4 bases from J, the gap between germline ends came to 19 bases. The CDR3 is made up of 15 amino acids. CDR3 DNA: TGTGCCAGCACCGCAGAGGGTTGGAAGTCCACTGAAGCTTTCTTT. Protein: CASTAEGWKSTEAFF.

At least ten counts were recorded for this clonotype. The chain carries TRBV12-3 or TRBV12-4 and TRBJ2-3; D is uncertain. This CDR3 is built from 14 residues. The ends were cut back, 5 bases at V and 5 bases at J, with 14 bases in the middle. CDR3 loop: CASSPRYRGDTQYF. The CDR3 coding sequence is TGTGCCAGCAGTCCCCGGTACCGCGGAGATACGCAGTATTTT.

This chain uses TRBV13 with TRBJ2-7, with D possibly matching TRBD1 (5 bases). The CDR3 loop spans 13 amino acids. V dropped 5 bases and J dropped 5 bases, with 13 bases sitting between them. The germline V gene has CDR1 PRHDT and CDR2 FYEKMQ (reference sequence). For the CDR3, the DNA is TGTGCCAGCAGCCCCAGTCCAGGGAACGAGCAGTACTTC. This sequence encodes CASSPSPGNEQYF.

This clonotype was observed a few times. The V call is TRBV5-1, the J call TRBJ1-1; no firm D call. V lost 0 bases, J lost 4 bases, and 10 bases lay in between. Germline CDR1 SGHRS, CDR2 YFSETQ. The CDR3 consists of 14 residues. Here the CDR3 reads CASSLVGDRTEAFF. CDR3 sequence (DNA): TGCGCCAGCAGCTTGGTGGGAGATCGCACTGAAGCTTTCTTT.

The chain joins TRBV6-2 or TRBV6-3 to TRBJ2-7, with D possibly TRBD2 on 5 matching bases. Trimming pared 5 bases from V and 3 bases from J, leaving 14 bases between. The CDR3 sequence is 14 residues long. Germline V CDR1 and CDR2: MNHEY, SVGEGT. CDR3 sequence: CASSPEGTGYEQYF. As DNA, the CDR3 is TGTGCCAGCAGTCCTGAGGGCACGGGCTACGAGCAGTACTTC.

This clonotype has a count of ten or more. The rearrangement links TRBV12-3 or TRBV12-4 to TRBJ1-5, with D uncertain. The CDR3 has 15 amino acids. V was clipped by 1 base and J by 0 bases, with 7 bases between them. CDR3 DNA: TGTGCCAGCAGTTTAGGGATTAATAGCAATCAGCCCCAGCATTTT. Protein: CASSLGINSNQPQHF.

The chain combines TRBV28 with TRBJ1-5; the D is unclear. Germline assignment: CDR1 MDHEN and CDR2 SYDVKM. Trimming took off 8 bases at V and 7 bases at J, with 12 bases between the two ends. The CDR3 is 12 amino acids. The CDR3 nucleotides read TGTGCCAGCCAATTCAGGATCCAGCCCCAGCATTTT. Its protein is CASQFRIQPQHF.

This clonotype was counted ten times or more. The rearrangement joins TRBV27 to TRBJ2-5; D is ambiguous. The CDR3 runs 14 residues. Trimming removed 3 bases at V and 0 bases at J, with 8 bases between. In germline, CDR1 is MNHEY, CDR2 SMNVEV (reference sequence). CDR3 sequence reads: CASSFGGNQETQYF. The CDR3 nucleotides read TGTGCCAGCAGTTTCGGCGGAAACCAAGAGACCCAGTACTTC.

This clonotype was counted ten times or more. The V and J genes are TRBV12-3 or TRBV12-4 and TRBJ1-2, with a possible D match to TRBD1 (6 bases). V lost 2 bases and J 4 bases, leaving 8 bases between the germline ends. The CDR3 totals 13 residues. The CDR3 nucleotides read TGTGCCAGCAGTTTATCAGGGGTCTATGGCTACACCTTC. As protein: CASSLSGVYGYTF.

About this clonotype: It may be a read error: a sequence one base away is much more abundant. The chain couples TRBV20-1 to TRBJ2-1; TRBD2 matches 8 bases. Germline V gene lookup returns CDR1 DFQATT and CDR2 SNEGSKA (reference sequence). This CDR3 has 11 residues. The CDR3: CSAIREGPQIF. The CDR3 region has the DNA TGCAGTGCTATCCGGGAGGGCCCTCAGATCTTC.

This clonotype was counted at least ten times. This rearrangement joins TRBV6-1 to TRBJ1-6; no reliable D call. Germline CDR1 and CDR2: MNHNS and SASEGT. The CDR3 spans 14 residues. Trimming removed 3 bases at V and 2 bases at J, with 5 bases between. The DNA of the CDR3 is TGTGCCAGCAGTGAGAGGACCTATAATTCACCCCTCCACTTT. Translation: CASSERTYNSPLHF.

This clonotype was picked up many times. The J gene is TRBJ2-7, the V gene TRBV5-1, with D possibly TRBD1 on 5 matching bases. V was clipped by 0 bases and J by 4 bases, with 17 bases between them. The CDR3 totals 16 residues. The germline CDR1 and CDR2 sequences are SGHRS and YFSETQ. The CDR3 DNA sequence: TGCGCCAGCAGCTTGGAAGGGGCACCCTTTGGATACGAGCAGTACTTC. This encodes CASSLEGAPFGYEQYF.

This clonotype was seen many times. The V call is TRBV6-5, the J call TRBJ1-5; 7 nucleotides agree with TRBD1. This CDR3 spans 15 amino acids. V lost 6 bases to trimming and J lost 6 bases; unmatched junction nucleotides: 11. Germline values: CDR1 MNHEY, CDR2 SVGAGI. As DNA, the CDR3 is TGTGCCAGCAGCCGACAGGGAGGGTACGGTCAGCCCCAGCATTTT. Translating it yields CASSRQGGYGQPQHF.

The chain uses TRBV29-1 and TRBJ1-1; D might be TRBD1 (6 bases). V was shortened by 6 bases and J by 6 bases, with 11 bases between the two germline ends. This CDR3 is built from 11 residues. In germline, CDR1 is SQVTM, CDR2 ANQGSEA. The CDR3 reads CSVETGPEAFF. The DNA of the CDR3 is TGCAGCGTGGAAACAGGGCCTGAAGCTTTCTTT.

This clonotype was detected ten times or more. The gene calls are TRBV14 and TRBJ1-2; 7 bases are shared with TRBD1. From germline, CDR1 is SGHDN and CDR2 FVKESK. The CDR3 loop spans 15 amino acids. The V gene end was trimmed by 1 base and the J gene end by 5 bases; junction bases not matched to a gene: 7. CDR3 sequence (DNA): TGTGCCAGCAGCCAAGGTCCGGACAGGCTATATGGCTACACCTTC. Residues: CASSQGPDRLYGYTF.

This clonotype came up many times. The chain employs TRBV11-2 and TRBJ2-1, with D possibly being TRBD2 (5 bases). CDR1 is SGHAT and CDR2 is FQNNGV in the germline V gene. The CDR3 has 15 amino acids. V shed 2 bases and J shed 9 bases, with 17 bases lying between them. This CDR3 is CASSLWAGGDGEQFF. Here the CDR3 DNA reads TGTGCCAGCAGCTTATGGGCAGGAGGTGACGGTGAGCAGTTCTTC.

The chain combines TRBV7-2 with TRBJ2-1; D not certain. The germline V gene encodes CDR1 SGHTA and CDR2 FQGNSA. This CDR3 comprises 11 residues. V lost 3 bases and J lost 8, with 5 bases in between. In DNA form, the CDR3 reads TGTGCCAGCAGCTTTAGCTATGAGCAGTTCTTC. Its translation is CASSFSYEQFF.

This chain connects TRBV21-1 to TRBJ2-1; the table's D call TRBD2 went unverified against the DNA. TRBV21-1 is designated a pseudogene. The CDR3 is 18 residues long. The CDR3 loop reads CASSNLSSGDLSYNEQFF. CDR3 in DNA: TGTGCCAGCAGCAATTTATCTAGCGGGGATCTCTCCTACAATGAGCAGTTCTTC.

This clonotype was seen many times. The chain combines TRBV6-5 with TRBJ2-1; D uncertain. CDR3 length equals 15 residues. V lost 6 bases and J 4 bases, leaving 16 bases between the germline ends. Germline assignment: CDR1 MNHEY and CDR2 SVGAGI. The CDR3 here is CASSPDTRRYNEQFF. The CDR3 DNA reads as TGTGCCAGCAGCCCCGACACCCGACGTTACAATGAGCAGTTCTTC.

This clonotype has ten or more counts. The rearrangement uses TRBV7-6 and TRBJ1-1, with 10 bases identical to TRBD1. The J segment lost 6 bases and the V segment lost 4 bases, leaving 8 bases of the junction unmatched. The CDR3 runs to 15 residues. Germline loops: CDR1 SGHVS, CDR2 FNYEAQ. This chain's CDR3 is CASSSGDRGIAEAFF. CDR3 nucleotide sequence: TGTGCCAGCAGCTCGGGGGACAGGGGAATAGCTGAAGCTTTCTTT.

This clonotype was detected ten times or more. The chain couples TRBV2 to TRBJ2-1; D perhaps matches TRBD1 (6 bases). V was cut by 1 base and J by 2 bases, with 6 bases left in between. Germline-derived CDR1 and CDR2 are SNHLY and FYNNEI. The CDR3 has 14 amino acids. The CDR3 region has the DNA TGTGCCAGCAGTGAAGAGGGGGCCTACAATGAGCAGTTCTTC. The encoded protein is CASSEEGAYNEQFF.

This clonotype appeared a few times. This chain links TRBV2 with TRBJ2-1; TRBD1 matches at 8 bases. After removal of 3 bases from V and 8 bases from J, the junction contained 9 bases not matched to a gene. The CDR3 is made up of 15 amino acids. Germline CDR1 is SNHLY and CDR2 is FYNNEI. This chain's CDR3 is CASSDGQGIRDEQFF. The CDR3 bases are TGTGCCAGCAGTGACGGACAGGGAATCAGGGATGAGCAGTTCTTC. Full variable domain (rest looked up from reference TRBV2 and TRBJ2-1): EPEVTQTPSHQVTQMGQEVILRCVPISNHLYFYWYRQILGQKVEFLVSFYNNEISEKSEIFDDQFSVERPDGSNFTLKIRSTKLEDSAMYFCASSDGQGIRDEQFFGPGTRLTVL.